The entry below gives a single T cell receptor beta chain sequence along with its context. Its antigen is undetermined. Naive CD8 cells were CD45RO-negative, positively selected for CCR7, excluding terminally differentiated effector memory CD45RA+ cells. This entry is derived from a study of shared clonotypes between healthy human individuals. Profiled with immunoSEQ multiplex PCR; TCRdb holds only in-frame clones, not every one. This table has around 1.9 million clones, roughly 93% appearing once. Germline CDR1 reads SQVTM; CDR2 reads ANQGSEA. The CDR3 contains 11 residues. The V end lost 5 bases, the J end lost 12 bases, and 13 bases lay between the germline ends. Study findings and constraints: The study found about 5% of naive CD4 clonotypes shared across a handful of donors. Larger estimated richness was generally recorded for naive subsets relative to memory subsets. Donor clonotype sharing was expected to depend on sequencing depth. It was the few donors that limited the genetic and exposure-history diversity represented.

This TCR was recovered from a man between 18 and 29 years old in good health. Some clones in this sample may be carry-over from other donors' samples. Sequencing used naive CD8+ T cells from PBMCs. The V gene is TRBV29-1, the J gene TRBJ1-4; D is unresolved. Written as DNA, the CDR3 is TGCAGCGTTCTGATATGGGGAGAACTGTTTTTT. Protein product: CSVLIWGELFF.